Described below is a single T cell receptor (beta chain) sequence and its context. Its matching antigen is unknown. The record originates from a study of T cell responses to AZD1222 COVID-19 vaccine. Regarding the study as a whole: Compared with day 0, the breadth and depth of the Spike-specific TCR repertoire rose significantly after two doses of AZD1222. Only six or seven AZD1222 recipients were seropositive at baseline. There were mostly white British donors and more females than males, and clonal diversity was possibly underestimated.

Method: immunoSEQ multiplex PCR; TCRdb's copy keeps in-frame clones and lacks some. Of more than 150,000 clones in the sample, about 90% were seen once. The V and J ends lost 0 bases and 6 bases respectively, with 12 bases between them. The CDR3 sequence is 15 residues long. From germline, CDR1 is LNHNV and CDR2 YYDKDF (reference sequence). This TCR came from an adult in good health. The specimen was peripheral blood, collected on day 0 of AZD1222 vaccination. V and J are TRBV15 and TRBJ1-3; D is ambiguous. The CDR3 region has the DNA TGTGCCACCAGCAGAGATCGACAAATGGAAAACACCATATATTTT. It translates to CATSRDRQMENTIYF. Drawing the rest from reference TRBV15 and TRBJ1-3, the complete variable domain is DAMVIQNPRYQVTQFGKPVTLSCSQTLNHNVMYWYQQKSSQAPKLLFHYYDKDFNNEADTPDNFQSRRPNTSFCFLDIRSPGLGDTAMYLCATSRDRQMENTIYFGEGSWLTVV.